This is a list of T cell receptor beta chains from one sample in a study of response to subunit inactivated influenza vaccine. TCRdb itself ran the RT-PCR reads through MiXCR, one entry per CDR3 protein. The table lists some 520,000 distinct CDR3 sequences, approximately 17% of them singletons. The source was CD4+ T cells sorted from PBMCs, collected around 25 months after vaccination. Every receptor here comes from a man aged 50 to 69 who received an inactivated influenza vaccine. The CDR3 runs from the conserved cysteine through the conserved F or W. Fields, in order: D gene, J gene, clone size, V gene, CDR3 protein, CDR3 DNA. D genes are given only for firm matches. Expanded clones are given a class, and other clones once, few, many or no size at all.

d_call: NA
j_call: TRBJ1-1
clone_size: many
v_call: TRBV6-2/TRBV6-3
cdr3_aa: CASSLPGRRTGNTEAFF
cdr3_nt: TGTGCCAGCAGTCTTCCTGGTAGAAGGACGGGGAACACTGAAGCTTTCTTT

d_call: NA
j_call: TRBJ2-1
clone_size: few
v_call: TRBV30
cdr3_aa: CAWSVLGLADEQFF
cdr3_nt: TGTGCCTGGAGTGTGCTTGGGCTAGCCGATGAGCAGTTCTTC

d_call: TRBD2
j_call: TRBJ2-1
clone_size: NA
v_call: TRBV29-1
cdr3_aa: CSVGLLAGKQFF
cdr3_nt: TGCAGCGTGGGGTTACTAGCGGGAAAGCAGTTCTTC

d_call: NA
j_call: TRBJ1-1
clone_size: NA
v_call: TRBV6-5
cdr3_aa: CASSYSPSRGEAFF
cdr3_nt: TGTGCCAGCAGTTACTCACCCAGTCGGGGTGAAGCTTTCTTT

d_call: NA
j_call: TRBJ2-7
clone_size: few
v_call: TRBV4-3
cdr3_aa: CASSLRVFYEQYF
cdr3_nt: TGCGCCAGCAGCCTTCGGGTTTTCTACGAGCAGTACTTC

d_call: TRBD2
j_call: TRBJ2-7
clone_size: few
v_call: TRBV20-1
cdr3_aa: CSAISGRALEQYF
cdr3_nt: TGCAGTGCTATTAGCGGGAGGGCCCTTGAGCAGTACTTC

d_call: NA
j_call: TRBJ1-5
clone_size: many
v_call: TRBV6-2/TRBV6-3
cdr3_aa: CASSYPWTDGPQHF
cdr3_nt: TGTGCCAGCAGTTACCCCTGGACCGACGGTCCTCAGCATTTT

d_call: NA
j_call: TRBJ2-3
clone_size: few
v_call: TRBV10-3
cdr3_aa: CAISDRDSVTQYF
cdr3_nt: TGTGCCATCAGTGACAGGGATTCAGTTACGCAGTATTTT

d_call: NA
j_call: TRBJ1-2
clone_size: few
v_call: TRBV7-9
cdr3_aa: CASSRDGSYGYTF
cdr3_nt: TGTGCCAGCAGCCGTGACGGCTCCTATGGCTACACCTTC

d_call: NA
j_call: TRBJ2-2
clone_size: many
v_call: TRBV20-1
cdr3_aa: CSASRGTPNTGELFF
cdr3_nt: TGCAGTGCTAGTAGGGGGACTCCGAACACCGGGGAGCTGTTTTTT

d_call: TRBD2
j_call: TRBJ2-5
clone_size: NA
v_call: TRBV4-1
cdr3_aa: CASSLSTSLAGGETQYF
cdr3_nt: TGCGCCAGCAGCCTATCCACATCTCTAGCGGGGGGGGAGACCCAGTACTTC

d_call: TRBD1
j_call: TRBJ2-2
clone_size: NA
v_call: TRBV6-2/TRBV6-3
cdr3_aa: CASSLIKPYRDSYTGELFF
cdr3_nt: TGTGCCAGCAGTCTTATAAAACCCTACCGGGACAGCTACACCGGGGAGCTGTTTTTT

d_call: NA
j_call: TRBJ2-7
clone_size: NA
v_call: TRBV7-2
cdr3_aa: CASSLVGIGGTNRGQYF
cdr3_nt: TGTGCCAGCAGCTTAGTGGGGATTGGCGGGACCAACCGTGGGCAGTACTTC

d_call: NA
j_call: TRBJ2-7
clone_size: many
v_call: TRBV5-1
cdr3_aa: CASSIQTGTYEQYF
cdr3_nt: TGCGCCAGCAGCATCCAAACAGGTACCTACGAGCAGTACTTC

d_call: TRBD2
j_call: TRBJ2-5
clone_size: NA
v_call: TRBV6-2/TRBV6-3
cdr3_aa: CASLNSGGAWETQYF
cdr3_nt: TGTGCCAGCCTTAATAGCGGGGGGGCCTGGGAGACCCAGTACTTC

d_call: NA
j_call: TRBJ1-5
clone_size: many
v_call: TRBV15
cdr3_aa: CATSKDQGTVSNQPQHF
cdr3_nt: TGTGCCACCAGCAAAGATCAGGGTACAGTGAGCAATCAGCCCCAGCATTTT

d_call: TRBD2
j_call: TRBJ2-5
clone_size: few
v_call: TRBV4-3
cdr3_aa: CASSQSRTSGRQETQYF
cdr3_nt: TGCGCCAGCAGCCAATCACGGACTAGCGGAAGACAAGAGACCCAGTACTTC

d_call: TRBD2
j_call: TRBJ2-1
clone_size: NA
v_call: TRBV28
cdr3_aa: CASSLPPGLAANEQFF
cdr3_nt: TGTGCCAGCAGTTTACCCCCGGGACTAGCGGCCAATGAGCAGTTCTTC

d_call: NA
j_call: TRBJ2-3
clone_size: NA
v_call: TRBV6-6
cdr3_aa: CASNERGPDTQYF
cdr3_nt: TGTGCCAGCAACGAACGGGGGCCAGATACGCAGTATTTT

d_call: NA
j_call: TRBJ1-4
clone_size: NA
v_call: TRBV20-1
cdr3_aa: CSAIGGSEKLFF
cdr3_nt: TGCAGTGCTATAGGGGGTTCAGAAAAACTGTTTTTT

d_call: TRBD2
j_call: TRBJ2-1
clone_size: once
v_call: TRBV20-1
cdr3_aa: CSAPAREVAGGNYKEQFF
cdr3_nt: TGCAGTGCCCCCGCCCGGGAGGTGGCGGGAGGGAACTACAAAGAGCAGTTCTTC

d_call: TRBD2
j_call: TRBJ2-1
clone_size: many
v_call: TRBV29-1
cdr3_aa: CSGSSHIAGAYNEQFF
cdr3_nt: TGCAGCGGTTCATCCCACATAGCGGGAGCCTACAATGAGCAGTTCTTC

d_call: NA
j_call: TRBJ2-1
clone_size: NA
v_call: TRBV6-2/TRBV6-3
cdr3_aa: CASSYIGGSVGRWNEQFF
cdr3_nt: TGTGCCAGCAGTTACATAGGGGGCAGTGTTGGGAGGTGGAATGAGCAGTTCTTC

d_call: NA
j_call: TRBJ1-5
clone_size: few
v_call: TRBV6-1
cdr3_aa: CASSPTKTSNQPQHF
cdr3_nt: TGTGCCAGCAGTCCTACGAAAACTAGCAATCAGCCCCAGCATTTT

d_call: NA
j_call: TRBJ2-1
clone_size: few
v_call: TRBV7-2
cdr3_aa: CASSPKRFGEQFF
cdr3_nt: TGTGCCAGCAGTCCTAAACGCTTCGGTGAGCAGTTCTTC

d_call: TRBD2
j_call: TRBJ2-5
clone_size: NA
v_call: TRBV6-2/TRBV6-3
cdr3_aa: CASSYWFSGVLEETQYF
cdr3_nt: TGTGCCAGCAGTTACTGGTTTAGCGGGGTTTTGGAAGAGACCCAGTACTTC

d_call: TRBD1
j_call: TRBJ1-6
clone_size: few
v_call: TRBV28
cdr3_aa: CASRDRGLWGSPLHF
cdr3_nt: TGTGCCAGCCGGGACAGGGGACTTTGGGGATCACCCCTCCACTTT

d_call: NA
j_call: TRBJ1-1
clone_size: NA
v_call: TRBV4-1
cdr3_aa: CASSQQELNTEAFF
cdr3_nt: TGCGCCAGCAGCCAACAGGAACTTAACACTGAAGCTTTCTTT

d_call: TRBD2
j_call: TRBJ2-2
clone_size: NA
v_call: TRBV4-2
cdr3_aa: CASSQDWASGVDGELFF
cdr3_nt: TGTGCCAGCAGCCAAGACTGGGCTAGCGGGGTTGACGGGGAGCTGTTTTTT

d_call: NA
j_call: TRBJ2-5
clone_size: few
v_call: TRBV20-1
cdr3_aa: CSARVPFMNSETQYF
cdr3_nt: TGCAGTGCTAGAGTTCCTTTTATGAACTCGGAGACCCAGTACTTC

d_call: NA
j_call: TRBJ1-1
clone_size: NA
v_call: TRBV20-1
cdr3_aa: CSASGSSGTEAFF
cdr3_nt: TGCAGTGCTAGCGGGAGTTCAGGCACTGAAGCTTTCTTT

d_call: TRBD1
j_call: TRBJ1-2
clone_size: few
v_call: TRBV5-1
cdr3_aa: CASSPAGTGANGYTF
cdr3_nt: TGCGCCAGCAGCCCCGCCGGGACAGGGGCGAATGGCTACACCTTC

d_call: NA
j_call: TRBJ2-5
clone_size: NA
v_call: TRBV6-1
cdr3_aa: CASRRGSGETQYF
cdr3_nt: TGTGCCAGCAGGAGGGGATCGGGGGAGACCCAGTACTTC

d_call: TRBD1
j_call: TRBJ2-7
clone_size: NA
v_call: TRBV28
cdr3_aa: CASSLPGQASYEQYF
cdr3_nt: TGTGCCAGCAGCTTACCGGGACAGGCTTCCTACGAGCAGTACTTC

d_call: NA
j_call: TRBJ2-5
clone_size: NA
v_call: TRBV6-2/TRBV6-3
cdr3_aa: CASSSFSLRETQYF
cdr3_nt: TGTGCCAGCAGTTCCTTTTCCCTACGGGAGACCCAGTACTTC

d_call: NA
j_call: TRBJ2-6
clone_size: NA
v_call: TRBV11-3
cdr3_aa: CASSMGQPGANVLTF
cdr3_nt: TGTGCCAGCAGCATGGGACAACCTGGGGCCAACGTCCTGACTTTC

d_call: NA
j_call: TRBJ1-4
clone_size: few
v_call: TRBV28
cdr3_aa: CASRPPFPPTNEKLFF
cdr3_nt: TGTGCCAGCAGACCACCATTCCCACCGACTAATGAAAAACTGTTTTTT

d_call: NA
j_call: TRBJ2-7
clone_size: once
v_call: TRBV30
cdr3_aa: CAWSVSQGGEQYF
cdr3_nt: TGTGCCTGGAGTGTTTCTCAGGGAGGCGAGCAGTACTTC

d_call: TRBD2
j_call: TRBJ2-1
clone_size: few
v_call: TRBV5-1
cdr3_aa: CASSIAGDYYNEQFF
cdr3_nt: TGCGCCAGCAGCATAGCGGGCGACTACTACAATGAGCAGTTCTTC

d_call: TRBD2
j_call: TRBJ2-3
clone_size: few
v_call: TRBV29-1
cdr3_aa: CSVLRPAGAVTDTQYF
cdr3_nt: TGCAGCGTCCTTCGGCCAGCGGGGGCCGTCACAGATACGCAGTATTTT

d_call: TRBD2
j_call: TRBJ2-1
clone_size: NA
v_call: TRBV20-1
cdr3_aa: CSVPLSGLGGNEQFF
cdr3_nt: TGCAGTGTCCCACTTAGCGGGCTCGGAGGCAATGAGCAGTTCTTC

d_call: TRBD2
j_call: TRBJ2-1
clone_size: few
v_call: TRBV18
cdr3_aa: CASSPTQGLAGGSSYNEQFF
cdr3_nt: TGTGCCAGCTCACCAACCCAGGGGCTAGCGGGTGGTAGCTCCTACAATGAGCAGTTCTTC

d_call: TRBD1
j_call: TRBJ2-5
clone_size: NA
v_call: TRBV20-1
cdr3_aa: CSARGTGGETQYF
cdr3_nt: TGCAGTGCTAGAGGCACAGGGGGGGAGACCCAGTACTTC

d_call: NA
j_call: TRBJ2-7
clone_size: many
v_call: TRBV28
cdr3_aa: CASSPGSVNEQYF
cdr3_nt: TGTGCCAGCAGCCCGGGGTCCGTAAACGAGCAGTACTTC

d_call: NA
j_call: TRBJ2-3
clone_size: NA
v_call: TRBV27
cdr3_aa: CASSFPGVTQYF
cdr3_nt: TGTGCCAGCAGTTTCCCGGGGGTCACGCAGTATTTT

d_call: TRBD1
j_call: TRBJ2-1
clone_size: NA
v_call: TRBV4-3
cdr3_aa: CASSQEGTGANEQFF
cdr3_nt: TGCGCCAGCAGCCAAGAGGGGACAGGGGCAAATGAGCAGTTCTTC

d_call: NA
j_call: TRBJ1-1
clone_size: NA
v_call: TRBV12-3/TRBV12-4
cdr3_aa: CASRRGGGLRAFF
cdr3_nt: TGTGCCAGCAGAAGAGGGGGGGGTTTGCGAGCTTTCTTT

d_call: TRBD1
j_call: TRBJ1-2
clone_size: few
v_call: TRBV4-2
cdr3_aa: CASSQLTGGDGYTF
cdr3_nt: TGTGCCAGCAGCCAGTTGACAGGGGGCGATGGCTACACCTTC